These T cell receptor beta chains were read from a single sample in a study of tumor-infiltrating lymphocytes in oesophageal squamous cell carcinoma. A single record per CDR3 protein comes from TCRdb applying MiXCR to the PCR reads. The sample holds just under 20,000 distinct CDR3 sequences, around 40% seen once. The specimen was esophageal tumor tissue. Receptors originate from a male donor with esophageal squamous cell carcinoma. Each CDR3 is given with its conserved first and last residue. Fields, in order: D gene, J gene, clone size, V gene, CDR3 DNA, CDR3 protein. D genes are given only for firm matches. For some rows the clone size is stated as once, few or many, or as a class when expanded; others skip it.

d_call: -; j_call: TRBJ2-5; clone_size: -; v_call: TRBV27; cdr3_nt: TGTGCCAGCAGTTCCTACACGGATCATAGTGTAGATACGCAGTACTTC; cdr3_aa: CASSSYTDHSVDTQYF
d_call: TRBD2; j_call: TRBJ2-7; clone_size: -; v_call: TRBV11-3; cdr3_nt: TGTGCCAGCAGCTTAGGGCTCACGGGACTAGCGGAATCAGATACGCAGTACTTC; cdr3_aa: CASSLGLTGLAESDTQYF
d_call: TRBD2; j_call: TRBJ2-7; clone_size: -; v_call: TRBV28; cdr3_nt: TGTGCCAGCAGGGGGGCGGGGGGTACTTACGAGCAGTACTTC; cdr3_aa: CASRGAGGTYEQYF
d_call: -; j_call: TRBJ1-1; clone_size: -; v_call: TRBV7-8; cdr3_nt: TGTGCCAGCAGCTTAGGCAACCTGAACACTGAAGCTTTCTTT; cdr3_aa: CASSLGNLNTEAFF
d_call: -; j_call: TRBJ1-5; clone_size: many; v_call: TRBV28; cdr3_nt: TGTGCCAGCAGTTTACTGGGGGGGGGACAGCCCCAGCATTTT; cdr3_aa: CASSLLGGGQPQHF
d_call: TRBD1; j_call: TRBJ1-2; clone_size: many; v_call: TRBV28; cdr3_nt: TGTGCCAGCAGCTCCGGACAGGGGGACTATGGCTACACCTTC; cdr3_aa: CASSSGQGDYGYTF
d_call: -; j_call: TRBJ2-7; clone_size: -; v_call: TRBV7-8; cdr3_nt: TGTGCCAGCCGTGCAGGGCTGTACGAGCAGTACTTC; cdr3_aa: CASRAGLYEQYF
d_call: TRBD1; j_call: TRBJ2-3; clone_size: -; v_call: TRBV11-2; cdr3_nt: TGTGCCAGCAGCAAGACAGGGGTCAGCACAGATACGCAGTATTTT; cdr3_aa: CASSKTGVSTDTQYF
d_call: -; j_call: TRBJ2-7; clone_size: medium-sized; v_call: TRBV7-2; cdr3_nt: TGTGCCAGCAGCTTAGCTGTCAGGGATCCTTACGAGCAGTACTTC; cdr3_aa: CASSLAVRDPYEQYF
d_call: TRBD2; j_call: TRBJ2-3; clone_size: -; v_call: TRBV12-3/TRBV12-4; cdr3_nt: TGTGCCAGCAGTTACCGGCGGGGGTCAGATACGCAGTATTTT; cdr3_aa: CASSYRRGSDTQYF
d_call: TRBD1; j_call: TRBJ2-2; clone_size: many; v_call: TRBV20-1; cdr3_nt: TGCAGTGCGCAAGACAGGGCCACCGGGGAGCTGTTTTTT; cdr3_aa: CSAQDRATGELFF
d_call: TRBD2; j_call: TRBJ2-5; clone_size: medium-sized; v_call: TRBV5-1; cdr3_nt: TGCGCCAGCAGCTTGTCCGGGACTAGGGGACAAGAGACCCAGTACTTC; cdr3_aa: CASSLSGTRGQETQYF
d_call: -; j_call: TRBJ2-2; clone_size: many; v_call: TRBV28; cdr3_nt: TGTGCCAGCAGTCCTTCGAGGGCGGGGACCGGGGAGCTGTTTTTT; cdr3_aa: CASSPSRAGTGELFF
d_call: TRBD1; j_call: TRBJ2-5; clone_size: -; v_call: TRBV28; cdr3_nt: TGTGCCAGCAGTCCGAACCCGACAGGGTACCAAGAGACCCAGTACTTC; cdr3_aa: CASSPNPTGYQETQYF
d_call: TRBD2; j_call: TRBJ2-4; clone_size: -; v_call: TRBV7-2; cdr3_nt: TGTGCCAGCAGCCCAGCGGGAGTTGGGAACATTCAGTACTTC; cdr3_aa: CASSPAGVGNIQYF
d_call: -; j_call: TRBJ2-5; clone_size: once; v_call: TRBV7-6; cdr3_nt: TGTGCTAGCAGCCTCGACTCGGCCAGTTGGACCCAGTACTTC; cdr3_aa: CASSLDSASWTQYF
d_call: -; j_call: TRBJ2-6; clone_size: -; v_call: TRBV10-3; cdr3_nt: TGTGCCATCAGTGAGCCCCGCGGGGGCGGCTCTGGGGCCAACGTCCTGACTTTC; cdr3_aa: CAISEPRGGGSGANVLTF
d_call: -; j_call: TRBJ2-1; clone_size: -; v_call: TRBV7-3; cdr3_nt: TGTGCCAGCAGCCCCAACCAAGCCGTCCCATACAATGAGCAGTTCTTC; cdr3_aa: CASSPNQAVPYNEQFF
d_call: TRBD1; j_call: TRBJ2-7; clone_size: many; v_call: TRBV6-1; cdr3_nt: TGTGCCAGCATGAGGGGACATTGGACAGGGGAAATCTACGAGCAGTACTTC; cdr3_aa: CASMRGHWTGEIYEQYF
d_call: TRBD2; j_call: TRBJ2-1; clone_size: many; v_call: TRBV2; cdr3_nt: TGTGCCAGCAGTCATAAAACTAGCGGTTTTTACAATGAGCAGTTCTTC; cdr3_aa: CASSHKTSGFYNEQFF
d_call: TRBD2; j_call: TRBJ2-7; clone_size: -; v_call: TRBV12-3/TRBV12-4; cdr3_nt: TGTGCCAGCAGTTGGACTAGCGGGGGCTACGAGCAGTACTTC; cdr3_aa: CASSWTSGGYEQYF
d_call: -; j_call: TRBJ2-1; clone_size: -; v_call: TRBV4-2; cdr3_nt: TGTGCCAGCAGCCTGGAGGGGACAGCCTCCTACAATGAGCAGTTCTTC; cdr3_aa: CASSLEGTASYNEQFF